One sample yielded the 20 T cell receptor beta chains listed below, sequenced in a study of cytomegalovirus exposure and HLA in healthy donors. The PCR ran on 60 Vbeta and 13 Jbeta primers. Clones were sequenced by immunoSEQ multiplex PCR, and TCRdb holds only the in-frame ones, with some missing. The table records fewer than 55,000 clones, 72% of them present only once. The sample taken for sequencing was PBMCs. Every receptor here comes from a woman aged 50 to 65 in good health and CMV-seropositive.

V gene TRBV19 combines with J gene TRBJ2-1; D ambiguous. The V gene's germline CDR1 is LNHDA and CDR2 SQIVND (reference sequence). The V gene lost 2 bases and the J gene lost 5 bases, with 7 bases spanning the gap. The CDR3 loop spans 13 amino acids. CDR3 sequence reads: CASSILENNEQFF. The CDR3 DNA sequence: TGTGCCAGTAGTATATTAGAGAACAATGAGCAGTTCTTC. Variable domain in full (rest from reference TRBV19 and TRBJ2-1): DGGITQSPKYLFRKEGQNVTLSCEQNLNHDAMYWYRQDPGQGLRLIYYSQIVNDFQKGDIAEGYSVSREKKESFPLTVTSAQKNPTAFYLCASSILENNEQFFGPGTRLTVL.

This clone has a single count. CDR3 sequence: CASSRRTSGGKETQYF. The DNA of the CDR3 is TGTGCCAGCAGCCGCCGGACTAGCGGGGGGAAAGAGACCCAGTACTTC. V usage is TRBV7-2 and J usage is TRBJ2-5; 14 bases map to TRBD2. This CDR3 spans 16 amino acids. J was trimmed by 3 bases and V by 5 bases; bases with no gene match: 5. Germline V gene lookup returns CDR1 SGHTA and CDR2 FQGNSA.

Details on this clone: Germline and junction disagree at one end, which may indicate a read error. J is TRBJ1-4 and V is TRBV28; possibly TRBD1 for D (6 bases). The germline gives CDR1 MDHEN, CDR2 SYDVKM. The CDR3 consists of 17 residues. CDR3 region: CANSLSLRVGGAEKLFF. In DNA, the CDR3 is TGTGCCAACAGTTTGTCCCTACGGGTTGGGGGCGCTGAAAAACTGTTTTTT.

This sequence joins TRBV7-3 and TRBJ1-4; D possibly corresponds to TRBD1 (5 bases). Germline V CDR1 and CDR2: SGHTA, FQGTGA. CDR3 size: 15 residues. The V and J ends lost 5 bases and 4 bases respectively, with 14 bases between them. The chain's CDR3 is CASSGDRRFNEKLFF. The DNA for the CDR3 is TGTGCCAGCAGCGGCGACAGACGCTTTAATGAAAAACTGTTTTTT. The full variable domain, its missing parts supplied by reference TRBV7-3 and TRBJ1-4, is GAGVSQTPSNKVTEKGKYVELRCDPISGHTALYWYRQSLGQGPEFLIYFQGTGAADDSGLPNDRFFAVRPEGSVSTLKIQRTERGDSAVYLCASSGDRRFNEKLFFGSGTQLSVL.

The J gene is TRBJ1-1, the V gene TRBV29-1; 8 bases are a match to TRBD1. V was clipped by 3 bases and J by 5 bases; unmatched bases: 8. The germline V gene encodes CDR1 SQVTM and CDR2 ANQGSEA. The CDR3 contains 14 residues. CDR3 region: CSVDWGQAGTEAFF. The CDR3 nucleotides are TGCAGCGTTGACTGGGGACAGGCAGGAACTGAAGCTTTCTTT.

This rearrangement joins TRBV6-1 to TRBJ1-6, with 7 bases identical to TRBD1. Trimming cost V 2 bases and J 9 bases; bases outside gene matches: 16. The CDR3 runs 18 residues. Germline CDR1 and CDR2: MNHNS and SASEGT. The DNA of the CDR3 is TGTGCCAGCAGTGAATATGGCAGGGGGAGAGGGATCGGTTCACCCCTCCACTTT. Translation: CASSEYGRGRGIGSPLHF.

This chain joins TRBV18 and TRBJ2-5; no clear D gene. Germline loops: CDR1 KGHSH, CDR2 LQKENI. V gave up 0 bases and J gave up 5 bases, with 7 bases separating them. This CDR3 spans 13 amino acids. CDR3: CASSPPVPETQYF. In DNA form, the CDR3 reads TGTGCCAGCTCACCACCTGTCCCGGAGACCCAGTACTTC.

This clone was picked up a small number of times. This chain connects TRBV7-9 to TRBJ1-1, with D possibly matching TRBD1 (6 bases). V was pared by 1 base and J by 5 bases, with 11 bases between. Germline V gene sequence: CDR1 SEHNR, CDR2 FQNEAQ (reference sequence). The CDR3 runs 14 residues. The CDR3 DNA is TGTGCCAGCAGCTTAGGGGGGCTTAGTACTGAAGCTTTCTTT. Its protein is CASSLGGLSTEAFF.

The chain links TRBV7-6 to TRBJ2-7, with D tentatively TRBD1 (6 bases). V lost 5 bases and J lost 6, with 20 bases in between. From germline, CDR1 is SGHVS and CDR2 FNYEAQ. The CDR3 extends over 15 amino acids. Written as DNA, the CDR3 is TGTGCCAGCAGCCCCCGCCCCGGGACAAGTACCGAGCAGTACTTC. Translating gives CASSPRPGTSTEQYF.

This chain links TRBV28 with TRBJ1-4; 12 nucleotides agree with TRBD1. There are 16 residues in the CDR3. CDR1 and CDR2 from the germline V gene are MDHEN and SYDVKM. With 6 bases clipped from V and 2 bases from J, the junction kept 4 bases outside the gene matches. The CDR3 nucleotides are TGTGCCAGCAGCCGGGACAGGGGGCCCACTAATGAAAAACTGTTTTTT. Residues: CASSRDRGPTNEKLFF.

The chain carries TRBV2 and TRBJ2-5; 8 bases align to TRBD2. This CDR3 contains 15 residues. V lost 6 bases to trimming and J lost 4 bases; unmatched junction nucleotides: 10. Germline V gene lookup returns CDR1 SNHLY and CDR2 FYNNEI. The CDR3 sequence is CASSASGGALETQYF. DNA of the CDR3: TGTGCCAGCAGCGCCTCCGGGGGGGCGTTAGAGACCCAGTACTTC.

The CDR3 is CASSEKWPYSDTQYF. The CDR3 DNA follows: TGTGCCAGCAGTGAAAAGTGGCCTTATTCAGATACGCAGTATTTT. The chain is built from TRBV6-1 and TRBJ2-3; D uncertain. V was pared by 2 bases and J by 4 bases, with 13 bases between. There are 15 residues in the CDR3. CDR1 and CDR2 from the germline V gene are MNHNS and SASEGT.

This chain links TRBV5-1 with TRBJ2-1, with 7 bases identical to TRBD1. The V gene end was trimmed by 0 bases and the J gene end by 5 bases; junction bases not matched to a gene: 5. The CDR3 is made up of 15 amino acids. The germline gives CDR1 SGHRS, CDR2 YFSETQ. The CDR3 here is CASSLGTGVNNEQFF. The CDR3 nucleotides read TGCGCCAGCAGCTTGGGCACAGGGGTTAACAATGAGCAGTTCTTC. Full variable domain (missing parts from reference TRBV5-1 and TRBJ2-1): KAGVTQTPRYLIKTRGQQVTLSCSPISGHRSVSWYQQTPGQGLQFLFEYFSETQRNKGNFPGRFSGRQFSNSRSEMNVSTLELGDSALYLCASSLGTGVNNEQFFGPGTRLTVL.

This clone was detected only a few times. The chain uses TRBV4-3 and TRBJ2-1, with D possibly being TRBD1 (6 bases). Trimming pared 1 base from V and 1 base from J, leaving 11 bases between. This CDR3 contains 16 residues. The V gene's germline CDR1 is LGHNA and CDR2 YSLEER. The CDR3 loop reads CASSQGDRKSYNEQFF. DNA of the CDR3: TGCGCCAGCAGCCAAGGAGACAGGAAGTCCTACAATGAGCAGTTCTTC.

The chain has TRBV19 and TRBJ1-4; possible D gene TRBD1, 6 bases. Germline CDR1 LNHDA, CDR2 SQIVND (reference sequence). The CDR3 length is 14 residues. Trimming took 3 bases from V and 8 from J, leaving 13 bases between them. The CDR3 here is CASSIGAGAEKLFF. The DNA of the CDR3 is TGTGCCAGTAGTATTGGGGCAGGGGCGGAAAAACTGTTTTTT.

This clone occurred a few times. One end of the junction fails to match germline, which may point to a read error. The V and J genes are TRBV5-4 and TRBJ2-5; 12 nucleotides agree with TRBD2. Germline V gene lookup returns CDR1 SGHNT and CDR2 YYREEE (reference sequence). The CDR3 is made up of 12 amino acids. The CDR3 is CASSLASGGVNF. The DNA for the CDR3 is TGTGCCAGCAGCTTGGCTAGCGGGGGGGTTAACTTC.

The chain uses TRBV28 and TRBJ2-7; 7 bases match TRBD2. V dropped 6 bases and J dropped 0; count of bases not matched to a gene: 8. There are 15 residues in the CDR3. Germline-derived CDR1 and CDR2 are MDHEN and SYDVKM. This CDR3 reads CASSSFGGSSYEQYF. As DNA, the CDR3 is TGTGCCAGCAGCTCATTCGGCGGGAGCTCCTACGAGCAGTACTTC.

The rearrangement links TRBV28 to TRBJ2-7; possibly TRBD2 for D (5 bases). Looked up from germline, CDR1 is MDHEN and CDR2 is SYDVKM. Trimming took 1 base from V and 4 from J, leaving 11 bases between them. The CDR3 consists of 14 residues. Here the CDR3 DNA reads TGTGCCAGCAGTTTATCCGGGATAGGATACGAGCAGTACTTC. It is translated as CASSLSGIGYEQYF. Complete variable domain (other parts from reference TRBV28 and TRBJ2-7): DVKVTQSSRYLVKRTGEKVFLECVQDMDHENMFWYRQDPGLGLRLIYFSYDVKMKEKGDIPEGYSVSREKKERFSLILESASTNQTSMYLCASSLSGIGYEQYFGPGTRLTVT.

This clone was seen a handful of times. V is TRBV7-9 and J is TRBJ1-1; 9 bases are shared with TRBD1. J gave up 7 bases and V 7 bases, and 10 bases lay outside the gene matches. CDR3 length equals 14 residues. Germline CDR1 is SEHNR and CDR2 is FQNEAQ (reference sequence). The CDR3 region has the DNA TGTGCCAGCATTCTCACAGGGGGCGCCAATGAAGCTTTCTTT. Translating gives CASILTGGANEAFF. The whole variable domain, remainder taken from reference TRBV7-9 and TRBJ1-1, is DTGVSQNPRHKITKRGQNVTFRCDPISEHNRLYWYRQTLGQGPEFLTYFQNEAQLEKSRLLSDRFSAERPKGSFSTLEIQRTEQGDSAMYLCASILTGGANEAFFGQGTRLTVV.

The J gene is TRBJ2-7, the V gene TRBV18, with 7 bases that match TRBD1. The trim removed 5 bases at V and 1 base at J, leaving 8 bases unmatched. The CDR3 has 15 residues. The germline CDR1 and CDR2 sequences are KGHSH and LQKENI. The CDR3: CASSFWTGSSYEQYF. As DNA, the CDR3 is TGTGCCAGCTCATTCTGGACAGGCTCGTCCTACGAGCAGTACTTC.